These 6 T cell receptor beta chains were sequenced from one sample in a study of blood T cell repertoires in COVID-19. Produced via immunoSEQ multiplex PCR; TCRdb's table is partial and in-frame only. The sample holds about 51,000 clones, roughly 88% seen once. Sequenced: peripheral blood. The receptors stem from a man aged 50 or older with active COVID-19.

This clone is medium-sized by share. The V and J genes are TRBV9 and TRBJ1-2; D possibly corresponds to TRBD1 (6 bases). CDR1 is SGDLS and CDR2 is YYNGEE in the germline V gene. Between the trimmed V and J ends, which lost 0 bases and 6 bases, there was a span of 18 bases. The CDR3 has 16 residues. DNA of the CDR3: TGTGCCAGCAGCGTAGCTGCACAGGGACCCATTGATGGCTACACCTTC. Translation: CASSVAAQGPIDGYTF.

This clone came up once. CDR3 in DNA: TGTGCCAGCAGCCTCCGACAGACTCGACCTACTGAAGCTTTCTTT. This gives the protein CASSLRQTRPTEAFF. The V call is TRBV3-1 (or the pseudogene TRBV3-2), the J call TRBJ1-1, with D perhaps TRBD1 (5 bases). Per germline, CDR1 LGHDT and CDR2 YNNKEL (reference sequence). Trimming pared 4 bases from V and 5 bases from J, leaving 17 bases between. CDR3 length: 15 residues.

V usage is TRBV5-1 and J usage is TRBJ2-2; 8 nucleotides align to TRBD1. In germline, CDR1 is SGHRS, CDR2 YFSETQ. This CDR3 comprises 15 residues. V shed 6 bases, J shed 1 base, and the junction held 5 bases outside the gene matches. The CDR3 region has the DNA TGCGCCAGCAAGCCACAGGGGGTGAACACCGGGGAGCTGTTTTTT. It yields the protein CASKPQGVNTGELFF.

The gene calls are TRBV5-8 and TRBJ2-3; D perhaps matches TRBD1 (5 bases). Germline V lookup: CDR1 SGHTS, CDR2 YDEGEE. The CDR3 is 14 residues long. V dropped 1 base and J dropped 0 bases, with 6 bases sitting between them. CDR3 sequence (DNA): TGTGCCAGCAGCTTGCAGGGAAGCACAGATACGCAGTATTTT. Translation gives CASSLQGSTDTQYF.

The chain is built from TRBV5-6 and TRBJ2-4; D possibly corresponds to TRBD2 (6 bases). Germline-derived CDR1 and CDR2 are SGHDT and YYEEEE. This CDR3 is 14 amino acids long. Deletions cut 3 bases from V and 4 bases from J, with 11 bases between. CDR3 amino acids: CASSWGDGKNIQYF. Here the CDR3 DNA reads TGTGCCAGCAGCTGGGGGGACGGGAAAAACATTCAGTACTTC.

The rearrangement links TRBV5-6 to TRBJ1-1, with D perhaps TRBD1 (5 bases). The V and J ends lost 2 bases and 5 bases respectively, with 7 bases between them. The length of the CDR3 is 12 residues. Germline loops: CDR1 SGHDT, CDR2 YYEEEE. The CDR3 DNA follows: TGTGCCAGCAGCTTCGGGGGGACTGAAGCTTTCTTT. Translation: CASSFGGTEAFF.